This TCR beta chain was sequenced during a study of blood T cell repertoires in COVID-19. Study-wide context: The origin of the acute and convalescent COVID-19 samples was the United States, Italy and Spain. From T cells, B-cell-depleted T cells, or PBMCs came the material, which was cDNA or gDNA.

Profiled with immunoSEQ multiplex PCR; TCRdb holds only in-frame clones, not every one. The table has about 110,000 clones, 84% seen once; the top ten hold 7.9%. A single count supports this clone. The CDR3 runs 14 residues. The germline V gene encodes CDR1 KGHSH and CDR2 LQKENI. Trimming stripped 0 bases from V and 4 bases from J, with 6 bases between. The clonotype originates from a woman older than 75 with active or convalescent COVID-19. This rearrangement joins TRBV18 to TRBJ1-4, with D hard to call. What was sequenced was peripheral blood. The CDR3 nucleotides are TGTGCCAGCTCACCACCGTCAGTTAATGAAAAACTGTTTTTT. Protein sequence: CASSPPSVNEKLFF.